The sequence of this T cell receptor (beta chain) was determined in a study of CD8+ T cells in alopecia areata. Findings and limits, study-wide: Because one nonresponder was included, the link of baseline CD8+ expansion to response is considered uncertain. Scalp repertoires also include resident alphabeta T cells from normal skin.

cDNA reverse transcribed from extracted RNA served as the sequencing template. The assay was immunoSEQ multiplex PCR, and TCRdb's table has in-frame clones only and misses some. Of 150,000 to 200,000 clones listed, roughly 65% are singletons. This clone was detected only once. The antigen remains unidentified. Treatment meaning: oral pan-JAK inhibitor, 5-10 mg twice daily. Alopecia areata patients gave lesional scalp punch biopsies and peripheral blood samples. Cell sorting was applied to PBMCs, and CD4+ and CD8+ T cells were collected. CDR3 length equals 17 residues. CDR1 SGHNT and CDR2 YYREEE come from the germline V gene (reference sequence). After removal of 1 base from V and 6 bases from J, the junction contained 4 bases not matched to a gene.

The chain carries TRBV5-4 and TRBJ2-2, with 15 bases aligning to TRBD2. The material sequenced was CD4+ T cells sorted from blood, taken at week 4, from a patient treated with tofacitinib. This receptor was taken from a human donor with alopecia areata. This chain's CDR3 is CASSLPGLAGGAGELFF. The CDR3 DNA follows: TGTGCCAGCAGCTTGCCGGGACTAGCGGGGGGCGCCGGGGAGCTGTTTTTT. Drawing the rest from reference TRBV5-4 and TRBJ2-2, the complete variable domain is ETGVTQSPTHLIKTRGQQVTLRCSSQSGHNTVSWYQQALGQGPQFIFQYYREEENGRGNFPPRFSGLQFPNYSSELNVNALELDDSALYLCASSLPGLAGGAGELFFGEGSRLTVL.